This TCR beta chain was profiled in a study of blood T cell repertoires in COVID-19. Study at large: The United States, Italy and Spain supplied acute and convalescent COVID-19 samples. The cDNA or gDNA used as material had been derived from T cells, B-cell-depleted T cells, or PBMCs.

How the authors handled the data: By means of reference gene primer amplification, nucleated cell counts were estimated. Sequenced by immunoSEQ multiplex PCR; TCRdb stores in-frame clones only, minus some. The DNA was the basis for D and trimming; V, J and clone size are from that table. The table lists approximately 120,000 clones, around 80% of them singletons, with about 40% in the top ten. The clonotype originates from a man aged 35 to 55 with active or convalescent COVID-19. Sample: peripheral blood.

The CDR3 is CASSLISGAKNIQYF. The CDR3 region has the DNA TGTGCCAGCTCCCTCATTTCGGGAGCCAAAAACATTCAGTACTTC. The rearrangement joins TRBV7-2 to TRBJ2-4; D unclear. CDR1 is SGHTA and CDR2 is FQGNSA in the germline V gene. There are 15 residues in the CDR3. V was pared by 8 bases and J by 0 bases, with 14 bases between. The whole variable domain, filled in from reference TRBV7-2 and TRBJ2-4, reads GAGVSQSPSNKVTEKGKDVELRCDPISGHTALYWYRQSLGQGLEFLIYFQGNSAPDKSGLPSDRFSAERTGGSVSTLTIQRTQQEDSAVYLCASSLISGAKNIQYFGAGTRLSVL.